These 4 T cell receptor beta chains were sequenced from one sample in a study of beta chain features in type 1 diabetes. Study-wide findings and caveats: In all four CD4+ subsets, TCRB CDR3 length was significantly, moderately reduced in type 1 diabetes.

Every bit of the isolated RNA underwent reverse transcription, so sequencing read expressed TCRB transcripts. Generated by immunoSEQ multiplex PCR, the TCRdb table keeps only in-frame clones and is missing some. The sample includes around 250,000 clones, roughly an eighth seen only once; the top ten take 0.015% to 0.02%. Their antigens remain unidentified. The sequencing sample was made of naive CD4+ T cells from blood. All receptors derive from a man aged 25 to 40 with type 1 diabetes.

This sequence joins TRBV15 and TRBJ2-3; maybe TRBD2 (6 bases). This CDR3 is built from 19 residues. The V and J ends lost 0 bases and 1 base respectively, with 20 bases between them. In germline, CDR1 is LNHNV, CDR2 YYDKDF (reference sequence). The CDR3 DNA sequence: TGTGCCACCAGCAGAGATCGTTTGAACTTGCGGGGTGGCACAGATACGCAGTATTTT. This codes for CATSRDRLNLRGGTDTQYF. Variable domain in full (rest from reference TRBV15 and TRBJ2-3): DAMVIQNPRYQVTQFGKPVTLSCSQTLNHNVMYWYQQKSSQAPKLLFHYYDKDFNNEADTPDNFQSRRPNTSFCFLDIRSPGLGDTAMYLCATSRDRLNLRGGTDTQYFGPGTRLTVL.

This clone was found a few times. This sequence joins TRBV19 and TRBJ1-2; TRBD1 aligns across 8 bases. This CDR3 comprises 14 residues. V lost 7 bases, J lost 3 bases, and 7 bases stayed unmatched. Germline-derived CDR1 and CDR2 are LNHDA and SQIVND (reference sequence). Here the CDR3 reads CASKDRAWDYGYTF. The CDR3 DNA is TGTGCCAGTAAGGACAGGGCGTGGGACTATGGCTACACCTTC.

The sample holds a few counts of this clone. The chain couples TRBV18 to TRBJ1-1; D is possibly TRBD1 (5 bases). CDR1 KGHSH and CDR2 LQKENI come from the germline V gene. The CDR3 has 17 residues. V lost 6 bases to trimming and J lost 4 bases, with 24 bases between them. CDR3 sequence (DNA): TGTGCCAGCTCCCCCCAAGAGGGAGGGGCCGGGGGCACTGAAGCTTTCTTT. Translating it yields CASSPQEGGAGGTEAFF.

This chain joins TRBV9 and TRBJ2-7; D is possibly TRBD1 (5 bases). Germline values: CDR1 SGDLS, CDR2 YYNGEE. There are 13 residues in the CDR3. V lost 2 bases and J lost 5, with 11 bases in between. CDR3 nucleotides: TGTGCCAGCAGCGTTGGATGGGGCCACGAGCAGTACTTC. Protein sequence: CASSVGWGHEQYF.